This T cell receptor beta chain was identified in a study of control samples from healthy donors and cancer patients. Trimming shortened V by 3 bases and J by 5 bases, and 10 bases separated the two germline ends. CDR1 GTSNPN and CDR2 SVGIG come from the germline V gene (reference sequence). This CDR3 is built from 13 residues. TCRdb's table, derived via immunoSEQ multiplex PCR, lists solely in-frame clones and lacks some. Among 140,000 to 150,000 clones, 90% to 95% were seen once, and the ten largest hold around 5.4%. The clonotype comes from a man younger than 35 in good health. The chain joins TRBV30 to TRBJ1-4, with D possibly TRBD1 on 6 matching bases. Sample: blood. CDR3 coding DNA: TGTGCCTGGAGGGGGGGCGGAAATGAAAAACTGTTTTTT. Protein sequence: CAWRGGGNEKLFF.